These 15 T cell receptor beta chains share one sample of origin, sequenced in a study of OX40 agonist ivuxolimab in advanced cancers. Some clones are missing from TCRdb's copy, which holds only in-frame ones; the method was immunoSEQ multiplex PCR. The sample includes 7,500 to 10,000 clones, around 92% of them seen just once. The sample here was CD4+ or CD8+ T cells sorted from blood, taken in a trial of the OX40 agonist ivuxolimab. The receptors derive from an adult with an advanced solid tumor such as melanoma, head and neck, liver or kidney cancer.

This chain joins TRBV18 and TRBJ2-1; the D gene is possibly TRBD2 (6 bases). CDR1 and CDR2 from the germline V gene are KGHSH and LQKENI. The germline V and J ends were trimmed by 4 bases and 5 bases, with 12 bases remaining between them. The CDR3 loop spans 14 amino acids. The CDR3 DNA follows: TGTGCCAGCTCACTACAGCGGGTAAACAATGAGCAGTTCTTC. Its translation: CASSLQRVNNEQFF.

The genes are TRBV2 and TRBJ1-1; D perhaps matches TRBD1 (5 bases). Germline V CDR1 and CDR2: SNHLY, FYNNEI. V dropped 4 bases and J dropped 4 bases, with 10 bases sitting between them. The CDR3 loop spans 13 amino acids. CDR3 region: CASSGRRGTEAFF. The CDR3 DNA sequence: TGTGCCAGCAGTGGTAGGAGGGGCACTGAAGCTTTCTTT.

The V gene is TRBV15, the J gene TRBJ2-1; tentatively, D is TRBD1 or TRBD2 (6 bases each). CDR1 and CDR2 (germline): LNHNV, YYDKDF (reference sequence). The CDR3 is 16 amino acids. Trimming took 5 bases from V and 7 from J, leaving 21 bases between them. CDR3 sequence reads: CATSSGGPNRGNEQFF. Here the CDR3 DNA reads TGTGCCACCAGCTCCGGGGGCCCGAACCGGGGGAATGAGCAGTTCTTC. The full variable domain, rest sourced from reference TRBV15 and TRBJ2-1, is DAMVIQNPRYQVTQFGKPVTLSCSQTLNHNVMYWYQQKSSQAPKLLFHYYDKDFNNEADTPDNFQSRRPNTSFCFLDIRSPGLGDTAMYLCATSSGGPNRGNEQFFGPGTRLTVL.

In its sample, this clone was seen a few times. The J gene is TRBJ2-7, the V gene TRBV28, with 11 nucleotides matching TRBD2. The CDR3 covers 17 residues. The germline gives CDR1 MDHEN, CDR2 SYDVKM. J lost 4 bases, V lost 5 bases, and 13 bases had no gene match. Written as DNA, the CDR3 is TGTGCCAGCAGTCCCTCCTCCACTAGCGGGAGTTGGTACGAGCAGTACTTC. Translated: CASSPSSTSGSWYEQYF.

J is TRBJ2-3 and V is TRBV9; D remains ambiguous. Germline-derived CDR1 and CDR2 are SGDLS and YYNGEE. CDR3 length equals 15 residues. Trimming took off 0 bases at V and 5 bases at J, with 13 bases between the two ends. The CDR3 sequence is CASSVGSFPGDTQYF. DNA for the CDR3: TGTGCCAGCAGCGTAGGCAGTTTCCCAGGAGATACGCAGTATTTT.

This clone is a singleton in its sample. The chain employs TRBV7-3 and TRBJ1-1, with no clear D. Germline V gene sequence: CDR1 SGHTA, CDR2 FQGTGA. Trimming cost V 5 bases and J 4 bases, with 14 bases left between them. This CDR3 is 14 amino acids long. The CDR3 nucleotides read TGTGCCAGCAGCCCAGGCCGCCGGGGCACTGAAGCTTTCTTT. Translated: CASSPGRRGTEAFF. The full variable domain, its missing parts supplied by reference TRBV7-3 and TRBJ1-1, is GAGVSQTPSNKVTEKGKYVELRCDPISGHTALYWYRQSLGQGPEFLIYFQGTGAADDSGLPNDRFFAVRPEGSVSTLKIQRTERGDSAVYLCASSPGRRGTEAFFGQGTRLTVV.

This clone was found once. The chain employs TRBV19 and TRBJ1-1; D gene ambiguous. The germline gives CDR1 LNHDA, CDR2 SQIVND (reference sequence). V was cut by 1 base and J by 1 base, with 4 bases left in between. The CDR3 has 13 amino acids. The CDR3, as DNA: TGTGCCAGTAGTATAGTCAGGAACACTGAAGCTTTCTTT. Encoded protein: CASSIVRNTEAFF.

The V gene is TRBV18, the J gene TRBJ2-5; 9 positions agree with TRBD2. V lost 0 bases to trimming and J lost 6 bases; unmatched junction nucleotides: 2. This CDR3 spans 14 amino acids. Per germline, CDR1 KGHSH and CDR2 LQKENI. DNA for the CDR3: TGTGCCAGCTCACCACCTAGCGGGAGCCAGACCCAGTACTTC. Residues: CASSPPSGSQTQYF.

This clone has a handful of counts. The V gene is TRBV18, the J gene TRBJ2-7; D might be TRBD1 (5 bases). CDR3 length equals 13 residues. V lost 3 bases, J lost 5 bases, and 11 bases lay in between. In germline, CDR1 is KGHSH, CDR2 LQKENI. The CDR3 sequence is CASSPQGANEQYF. CDR3 DNA: TGTGCCAGCTCACCTCAAGGGGCTAACGAGCAGTACTTC.

The rearrangement uses TRBV5-1 and TRBJ2-5; D is uncertain. The germline V and J ends were trimmed by 2 bases and 1 base, with 0 bases remaining between them. This CDR3 region has 11 residues. CDR1 and CDR2 from the germline V gene are SGHRS and YFSETQ. The DNA of the CDR3 is TGCGCCAGCAGCTTCCAAGAGACCCAGTACTTC. This sequence encodes CASSFQETQYF.

The chain links TRBV6-1 to TRBJ2-2, with D perhaps matching TRBD1 or TRBD2 (5 bases each). Germline V gene lookup returns CDR1 MNHNS and CDR2 SASEGT. The CDR3 has 15 amino acids. V was trimmed by 8 bases and J by 0 bases, leaving 13 bases between them. In DNA, the CDR3 is TGTGCCAGCCTTAGGGGAGCCCCGAACACCGGGGAGCTGTTTTTT. Encoded protein: CASLRGAPNTGELFF.

The rearrangement joins TRBV6-1 to TRBJ1-2; unclear D gene. Per the germline V gene, CDR1 is MNHNS and CDR2 is SASEGT. This CDR3 is 14 amino acids long. V was clipped by 7 bases and J by 3 bases, with 15 bases between them. The CDR3 reads CASTMDVFYYGYTF. The CDR3 DNA follows: TGTGCCAGCACCATGGACGTGTTCTACTATGGCTACACCTTC.

V is TRBV6-1 and J is TRBJ1-5; no firm D call. The CDR3 is 15 amino acids. Germline-derived CDR1 and CDR2 are MNHNS and SASEGT. The V and J ends lost 1 base and 0 bases respectively, with 7 bases between them. This CDR3 reads CASSEEGFSNQPQHF. The CDR3 DNA reads TGTGCCAGCAGTGAAGAGGGCTTTAGCAATCAGCCCCAGCATTTT.

V gene TRBV27 combines with J gene TRBJ2-3; D tentatively fits TRBD1 or TRBD2 (6 bases each). V lost 6 bases and J 4 bases, leaving 17 bases between the germline ends. CDR3 length equals 15 residues. Germline V gene lookup returns CDR1 MNHEY and CDR2 SMNVEV (reference sequence). CDR3 sequence reads: CASSRRGGGPDTQYF. The CDR3 nucleotides read TGTGCCAGCAGCCGACGGGGTGGGGGGCCAGATACGCAGTATTTT.

The genes are TRBV19 and TRBJ2-7; no reliable D call. Germline V gene lookup returns CDR1 LNHDA and CDR2 SQIVND (reference sequence). This CDR3 spans 16 amino acids. The germline V and J ends were trimmed by 5 bases and 7 bases, with 24 bases remaining between them. CDR3 in amino acids: CASSSPRSINLGEQYF. The CDR3 bases are TGTGCCAGTAGTTCCCCGCGTTCGATAAACCTGGGAGAGCAGTACTTC.